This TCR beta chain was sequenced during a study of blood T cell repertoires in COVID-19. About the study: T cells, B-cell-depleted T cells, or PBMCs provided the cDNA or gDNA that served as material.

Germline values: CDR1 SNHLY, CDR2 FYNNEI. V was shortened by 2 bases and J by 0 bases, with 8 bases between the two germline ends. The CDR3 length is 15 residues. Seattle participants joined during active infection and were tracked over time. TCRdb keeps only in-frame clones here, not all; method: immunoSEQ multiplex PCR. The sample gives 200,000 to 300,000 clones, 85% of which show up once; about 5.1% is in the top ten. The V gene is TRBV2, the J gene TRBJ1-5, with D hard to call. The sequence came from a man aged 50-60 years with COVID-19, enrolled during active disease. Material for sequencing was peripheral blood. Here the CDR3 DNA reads TGTGCCAGCAGTGAACTAGGAAATAGCAATCAGCCCCAGCATTTT. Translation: CASSELGNSNQPQHF.